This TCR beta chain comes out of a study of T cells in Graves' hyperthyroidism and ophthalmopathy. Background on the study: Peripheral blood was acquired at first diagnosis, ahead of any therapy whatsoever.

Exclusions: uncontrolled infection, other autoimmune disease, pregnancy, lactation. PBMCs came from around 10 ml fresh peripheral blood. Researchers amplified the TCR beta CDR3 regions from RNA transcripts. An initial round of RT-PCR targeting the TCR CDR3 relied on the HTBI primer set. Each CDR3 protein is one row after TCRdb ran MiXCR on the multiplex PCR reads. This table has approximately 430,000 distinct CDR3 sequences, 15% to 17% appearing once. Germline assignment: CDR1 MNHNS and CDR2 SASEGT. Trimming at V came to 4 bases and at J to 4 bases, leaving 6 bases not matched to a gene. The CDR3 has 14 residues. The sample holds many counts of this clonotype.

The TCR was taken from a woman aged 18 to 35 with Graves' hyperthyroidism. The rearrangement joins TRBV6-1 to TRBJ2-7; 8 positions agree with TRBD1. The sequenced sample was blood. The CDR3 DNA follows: TGTGCCAGCAGTGTCCGGGACAGGCCATACGAGCAGTACTTC. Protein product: CASSVRDRPYEQYF.